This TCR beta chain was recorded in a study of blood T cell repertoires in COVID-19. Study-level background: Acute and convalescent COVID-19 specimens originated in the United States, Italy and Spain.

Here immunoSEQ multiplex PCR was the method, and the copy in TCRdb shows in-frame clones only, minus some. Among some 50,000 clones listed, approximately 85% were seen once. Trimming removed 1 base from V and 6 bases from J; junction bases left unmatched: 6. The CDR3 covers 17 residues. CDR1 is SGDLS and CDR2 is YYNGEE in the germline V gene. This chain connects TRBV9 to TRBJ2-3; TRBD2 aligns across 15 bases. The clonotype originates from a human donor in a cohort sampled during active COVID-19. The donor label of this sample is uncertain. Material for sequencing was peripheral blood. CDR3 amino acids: CASSVSPGLAGGDTQYF. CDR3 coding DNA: TGTGCCAGCAGCGTATCCCCGGGACTAGCGGGGGGCGATACGCAGTATTTT.